This entry lists 16 T cell receptor beta chains sequenced from one sample in a study of follicular helper T cells after annual influenza vaccination. Libraries were prepared by immunoSEQ multiplex PCR; TCRdb keeps only in-frame clonotypes and omits some of them. The data contain around 8,000 clones, about four fifths of them singletons. As for time point: 2014-2015 season, pre-vaccination. The source material was CXCR5+ CD38- circulating T follicular helper cells from blood, sampled on the day of influenza vaccination. Stated subset: circulating Tfh, non-naive CD4+CXCR5+PD-1+ (ICOS+CD38+ or ICOS-CD38-). The receptors here all came from an adult who received the influenza vaccine.

The CDR3 protein is CASSQDRETDTQYF. DNA of the CDR3: TGCGCCAGCAGCCAAGATAGGGAGACAGATACGCAGTATTTT. V is TRBV4-1 and J is TRBJ2-3, with a tentative D call TRBD2 (5 bases). Trimming took 0 bases from V and 3 from J, leaving 7 bases between them. CDR3 length: 14 residues. Germline assignment: CDR1 MGHRA and CDR2 YSYEKL.

This clone has only one observation. The rearrangement uses TRBV5-1 and TRBJ2-7; 14 positions match TRBD2. V shed 7 bases and J 6 bases; nucleotides not matched to a gene: 12. Germline V CDR1 and CDR2: SGHRS, YFSETQ. The CDR3 contains 16 residues. CDR3 amino acids: CASDRGTSGGVREQYF. Here the CDR3 DNA reads TGCGCCAGCGACAGGGGGACTAGCGGGGGAGTACGCGAGCAGTACTTC.

The gene calls are TRBV19 and TRBJ1-3, with TRBD1 matching over 7 bases. Trimming took 4 bases from V and 0 from J; bases not matched to a gene: 18. The germline CDR1 and CDR2 sequences are LNHDA and SQIVND (reference sequence). The CDR3 is 20 residues long. In nucleotides, the CDR3 is TGTGCCAGTAGTACCGCAACAGGGGCTGGAGACCATGGCTCTGGAAACACCATATATTTT. This sequence encodes CASSTATGAGDHGSGNTIYF.

CDR3 in amino acids: CSASPTGYTGELFF. The CDR3 DNA reads as TGCAGCGCTAGTCCTACAGGGTACACCGGGGAGCTGTTTTTT. J is TRBJ2-2 and V is TRBV29-1; D perhaps matches TRBD1 (6 bases). The CDR3 contains 14 residues. Germline V CDR1 and CDR2: SQVTM, ANQGSEA. V was trimmed by 7 bases and J by 3 bases, leaving 15 bases between them.

This chain joins TRBV28 and TRBJ2-3; D may match TRBD1 or TRBD2 (5 bases each). Looked up from germline, CDR1 is MDHEN and CDR2 is SYDVKM. V was pared by 7 bases and J by 3 bases, with 20 bases between. The CDR3 spans 16 residues. The CDR3 reads CASILMGVTLTDTQYF. The CDR3 coding sequence is TGTGCCAGCATCCTCATGGGGGTCACATTGACAGATACGCAGTATTTT.

This clone occurred a few times. V and J are TRBV19 and TRBJ1-6, with a weak D call TRBD1 (6 bases). The CDR3 has 13 residues. Germline V gene lookup returns CDR1 LNHDA and CDR2 SQIVND (reference sequence). Trimming shortened V by 10 bases and J by 3 bases, and 10 bases separated the two germline ends. The CDR3 loop is CATKDSYNSPLHF. For the CDR3, the DNA is TGTGCCACCAAGGACAGCTATAATTCACCCCTCCACTTT.

The J gene is TRBJ1-1, the V gene TRBV11-2; 7 bases map to TRBD1. CDR1 and CDR2 from the germline V gene are SGHAT and FQNNGV. This CDR3 comprises 15 residues. Unmatched junction bases numbered 8, after V lost 2 bases and J lost 5 bases. DNA of the CDR3: TGTGCCAGCAGCTTAAGTCAGGGGGGCGTGACTGAAGCTTTCTTT. Its protein product is CASSLSQGGVTEAFF.

The V gene is TRBV5-1, the J gene TRBJ2-5; 10 nucleotides line up with TRBD2. This CDR3 has 15 amino acids. Germline V gene sequence: CDR1 SGHRS, CDR2 YFSETQ. Trimming took 0 bases from V and 3 from J; bases not matched to a gene: 2. The CDR3 DNA is TGCGCCAGCAGCTTGGTGCTAGCGGGGGAAGAGACCCAGTACTTC. This sequence encodes CASSLVLAGEETQYF.

This chain joins TRBV28 and TRBJ1-2, with TRBD1 matching over 11 bases. CDR1 is MDHEN and CDR2 is SYDVKM in the germline V gene. The V and J ends lost 4 bases and 0 bases, in that order; junction bases with no gene match: 4. CDR3 length equals 16 residues. CDR3 region: CASSSGQGVTNYGYTF. The CDR3 DNA follows: TGTGCCAGCAGTTCGGGACAGGGGGTAACTAACTATGGCTACACCTTC.

In nucleotides, the CDR3 is TGTGCCAGCAGTTCGCAAAACACCAGGCCCTGGGGCTATGGCTACACCTTC. This gives the protein CASSSQNTRPWGYGYTF. The chain has TRBV27 and TRBJ1-2; D not resolved. This CDR3 region has 17 residues. Germline V CDR1 and CDR2: MNHEY, SMNVEV (reference sequence). The ends were cut back, 4 bases at V and 4 bases at J, with 22 bases in the middle.

The chain carries TRBV6-5 and TRBJ1-1; D remains ambiguous. The CDR3 has 13 residues. Trimming cost V 3 bases and J 3 bases, with 8 bases left between them. Germline V gene sequence: CDR1 MNHEY, CDR2 SVGAGI. CDR3 loop: CASSYNSDTEAFF. The CDR3 DNA is TGTGCCAGCAGTTATAACAGCGACACTGAAGCTTTCTTT.

The chain uses TRBV5-6 and TRBJ2-1; D is undetermined. The CDR3 runs 13 residues. Germline CDR1 and CDR2: SGHDT and YYEEEE. The V and J ends lost 1 base and 5 bases respectively, with 7 bases between them. The CDR3 loop reads CASSLRQNNEQFF. CDR3 in DNA: TGTGCCAGCAGCTTGAGGCAGAACAATGAGCAGTTCTTC.

This clone was found a few times. The V call is TRBV13, the J call TRBJ1-1; 10 positions agree with TRBD1. V was pared by 5 bases and J by 5 bases, with 8 bases of the junction left unmatched. The V gene's germline CDR1 is PRHDT and CDR2 FYEKMQ (reference sequence). The CDR3 spans 15 residues. The CDR3 spells CASSQGQGFGTEAFF. CDR3 nucleotides: TGTGCCAGCAGCCAGGGACAGGGGTTCGGTACTGAAGCTTTCTTT. Based on the CDR3 plus reference TRBV13 and TRBJ1-1, the full variable domain is AAGVIQSPRHLIKEKRETATLKCYPIPRHDTVYWYQQGPGQDPQFLISFYEKMQSDKGSIPDRFSAQQFSDYHSELNMSSLELGDSALYFCASSQGQGFGTEAFFGQGTRLTVV.

This clone was recorded a few times. This chain connects TRBV2 to TRBJ2-3; no reliable D call. CDR1 SNHLY and CDR2 FYNNEI come from the germline V gene. The CDR3 is made up of 16 amino acids. V gave up 2 bases and J gave up 0 bases, with 12 bases separating them. CDR3 loop: CASSEWHKPSTDTQYF. CDR3 DNA: TGTGCCAGCAGTGAATGGCACAAGCCTAGCACAGATACGCAGTATTTT.

The gene calls are TRBV5-8 and TRBJ2-7; 8 bases are a match to TRBD2. Germline V CDR1 and CDR2: SGHTS, YDEGEE. After removal of 0 bases from V and 4 bases from J, the junction contained 6 bases not matched to a gene. The CDR3 runs 15 residues. The CDR3 reads CASSLGSSGVYEQYF. The CDR3 nucleotides read TGTGCCAGCAGCTTGGGAAGTAGCGGGGTATACGAGCAGTACTTC. The full variable domain, in which reference TRBV5-8 and TRBJ2-7 provide the parts outside the CDR3, is EAGVTQSPTHLIKTRGQQATLRCSPISGHTSVYWYQQALGLGLQFLLWYDEGEERNRGNFPPRFSGRQFPNYSSELNVNALELEDSALYLCASSLGSSGVYEQYFGPGTRLTVT.

The rearrangement joins TRBV5-4 to TRBJ2-3; 16 positions agree with TRBD2. With 0 bases clipped from V and 1 base from J, the junction kept 5 bases outside the gene matches. The V gene's germline CDR1 is SGHNT and CDR2 YYREEE (reference sequence). The CDR3 is 19 amino acids. The CDR3 DNA reads as TGTGCCAGCAGCTTGGAGGGACTAGCGGGGGGGCTGGGCACAGATACGCAGTATTTT. As protein: CASSLEGLAGGLGTDTQYF. Full variable domain (rest looked up from reference TRBV5-4 and TRBJ2-3): ETGVTQSPTHLIKTRGQQVTLRCSSQSGHNTVSWYQQALGQGPQFIFQYYREEENGRGNFPPRFSGLQFPNYSSELNVNALELDDSALYLCASSLEGLAGGLGTDTQYFGPGTRLTVL.